This TCR beta chain was recorded in a study of blood T cell repertoires in COVID-19. Study summary: The United States, Italy and Spain were the sources of the acute and convalescent COVID-19 samples. T cells, B-cell-depleted T cells, or PBMCs supplied cDNA or gDNA.

V lost 1 base to trimming and J lost 6 bases; unmatched junction nucleotides: 8. The CDR3 consists of 15 residues. CDR1 is LGHNA and CDR2 is YSLEER in the germline V gene. In the original processing: The authors estimated nucleated cell counts from reference gene primer amplification. Produced via immunoSEQ multiplex PCR; TCRdb's table is partial and in-frame only. V and J calls and clone size come straight from that table; D and trimming were deduced from the DNA. The sample lists 210,000 or so clones, about nine tenths seen once, with around 7% in the top ten. The clonotype comes from a man aged 40-50 years with acute or convalescent COVID-19. What was sequenced was peripheral blood. J is TRBJ1-2 and V is TRBV4-3, with TRBD1 identical over 7 bases. The CDR3 region is CASSQALGQKDGYTF. The CDR3 nucleotides are TGCGCCAGCAGCCAAGCCCTGGGACAGAAAGATGGCTACACCTTC.